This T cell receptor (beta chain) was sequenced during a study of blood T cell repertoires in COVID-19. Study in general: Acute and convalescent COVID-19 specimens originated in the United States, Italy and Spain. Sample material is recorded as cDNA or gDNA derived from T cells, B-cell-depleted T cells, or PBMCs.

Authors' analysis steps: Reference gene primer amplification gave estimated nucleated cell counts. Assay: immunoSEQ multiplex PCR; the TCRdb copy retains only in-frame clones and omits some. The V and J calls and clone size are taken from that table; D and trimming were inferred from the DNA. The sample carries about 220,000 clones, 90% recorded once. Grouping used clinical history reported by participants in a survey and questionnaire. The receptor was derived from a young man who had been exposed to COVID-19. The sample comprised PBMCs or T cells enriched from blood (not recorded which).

The CDR3 region has the DNA TGTGCCAGCTCACCACAGGGGGCGAGGACTGAAGCTTTCTTT. Residues: CASSPQGARTEAFF. The genes are TRBV18 and TRBJ1-1; 7 nucleotides agree with TRBD1. The junction had 4 bases not matched to a gene; V was cut back by 1 base and J by 5 bases. The CDR3 totals 14 residues. CDR1 and CDR2 (germline): KGHSH, LQKENI.